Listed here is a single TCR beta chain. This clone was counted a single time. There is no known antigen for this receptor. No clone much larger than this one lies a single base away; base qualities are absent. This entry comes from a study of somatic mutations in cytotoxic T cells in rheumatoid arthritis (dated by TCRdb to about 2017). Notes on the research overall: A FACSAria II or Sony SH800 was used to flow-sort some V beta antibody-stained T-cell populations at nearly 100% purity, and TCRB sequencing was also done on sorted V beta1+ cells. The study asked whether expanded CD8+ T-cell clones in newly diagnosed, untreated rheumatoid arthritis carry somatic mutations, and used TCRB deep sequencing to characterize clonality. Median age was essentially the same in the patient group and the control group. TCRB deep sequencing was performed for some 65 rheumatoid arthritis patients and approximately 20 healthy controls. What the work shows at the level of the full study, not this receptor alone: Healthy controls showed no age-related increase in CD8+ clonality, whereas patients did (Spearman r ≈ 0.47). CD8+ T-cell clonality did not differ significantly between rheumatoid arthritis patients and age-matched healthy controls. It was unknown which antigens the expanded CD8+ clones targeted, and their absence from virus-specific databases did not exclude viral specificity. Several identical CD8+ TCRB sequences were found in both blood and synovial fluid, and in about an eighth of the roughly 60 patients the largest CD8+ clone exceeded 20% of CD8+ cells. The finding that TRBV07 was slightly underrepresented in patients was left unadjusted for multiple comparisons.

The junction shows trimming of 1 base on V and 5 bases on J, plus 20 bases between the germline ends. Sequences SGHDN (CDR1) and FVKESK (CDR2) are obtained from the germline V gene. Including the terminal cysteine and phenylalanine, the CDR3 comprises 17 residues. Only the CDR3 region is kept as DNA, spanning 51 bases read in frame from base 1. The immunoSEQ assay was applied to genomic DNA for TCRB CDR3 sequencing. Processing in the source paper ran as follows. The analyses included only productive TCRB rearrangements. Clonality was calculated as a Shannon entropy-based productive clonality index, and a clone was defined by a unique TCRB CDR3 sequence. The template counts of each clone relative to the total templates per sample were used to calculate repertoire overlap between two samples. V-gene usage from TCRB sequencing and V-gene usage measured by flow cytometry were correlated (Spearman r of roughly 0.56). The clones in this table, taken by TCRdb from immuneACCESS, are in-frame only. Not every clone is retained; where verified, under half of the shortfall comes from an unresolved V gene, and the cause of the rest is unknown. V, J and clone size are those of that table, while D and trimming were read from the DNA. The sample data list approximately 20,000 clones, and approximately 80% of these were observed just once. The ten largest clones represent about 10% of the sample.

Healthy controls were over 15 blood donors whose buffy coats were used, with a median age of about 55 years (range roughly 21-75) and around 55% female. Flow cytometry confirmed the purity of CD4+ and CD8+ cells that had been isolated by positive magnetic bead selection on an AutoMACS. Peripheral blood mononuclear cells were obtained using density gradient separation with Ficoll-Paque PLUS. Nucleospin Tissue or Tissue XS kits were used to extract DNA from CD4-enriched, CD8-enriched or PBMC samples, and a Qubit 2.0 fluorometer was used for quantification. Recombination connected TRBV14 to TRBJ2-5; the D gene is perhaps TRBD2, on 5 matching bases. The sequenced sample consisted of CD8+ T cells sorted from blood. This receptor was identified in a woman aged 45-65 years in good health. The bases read TGTGCCAGCAGCCAAGGCTCGGCGGGCAGTCTGAGGGAGACCCAGTACTTC. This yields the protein CASSQGSAGSLRETQYF.